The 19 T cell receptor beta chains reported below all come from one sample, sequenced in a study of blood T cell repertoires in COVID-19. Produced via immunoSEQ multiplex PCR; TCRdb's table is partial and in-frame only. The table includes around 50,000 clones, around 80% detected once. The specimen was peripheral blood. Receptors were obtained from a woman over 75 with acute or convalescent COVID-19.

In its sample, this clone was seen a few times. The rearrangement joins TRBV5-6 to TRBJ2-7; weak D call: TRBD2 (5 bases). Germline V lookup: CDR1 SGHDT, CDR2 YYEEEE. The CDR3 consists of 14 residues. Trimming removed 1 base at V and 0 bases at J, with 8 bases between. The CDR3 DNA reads TGTGCCAGCAGCTTGTATGGGAGCTCCTACGAGCAGTACTTC. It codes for CASSLYGSSYEQYF.

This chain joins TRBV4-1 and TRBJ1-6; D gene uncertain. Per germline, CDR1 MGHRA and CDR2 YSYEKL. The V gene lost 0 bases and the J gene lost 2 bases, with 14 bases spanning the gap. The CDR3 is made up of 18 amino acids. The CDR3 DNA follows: TGCGCCAGCAGCCAAGATTGGTCCGCACTGGCCTATAATTCACCCCTCCACTTT. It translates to CASSQDWSALAYNSPLHF.

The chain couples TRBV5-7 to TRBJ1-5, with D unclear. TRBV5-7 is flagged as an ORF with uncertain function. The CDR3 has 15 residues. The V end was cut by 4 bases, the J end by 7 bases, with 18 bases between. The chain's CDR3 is CASSAGLICGQPQHF. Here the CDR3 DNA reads TGTGCCAGCAGCGCGGGATTGATTTGTGGACAGCCCCAGCATTTT.

This chain's CDR3 is CASSERGSSNQPQHF. The CDR3 nucleotides read TGTGCCAGCAGTGAGAGGGGGTCAAGCAATCAGCCCCAGCATTTT. The chain has TRBV2 and TRBJ1-5; D may be TRBD1 (6 bases). This CDR3 region has 15 residues. V lost 3 bases and J lost 1, with 10 bases in between. The germline CDR1 and CDR2 sequences are SNHLY and FYNNEI.

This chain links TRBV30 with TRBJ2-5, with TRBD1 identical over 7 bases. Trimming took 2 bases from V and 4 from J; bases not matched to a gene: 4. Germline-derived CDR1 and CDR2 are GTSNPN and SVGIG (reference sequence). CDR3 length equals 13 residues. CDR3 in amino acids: CAWSSAGGETQYF. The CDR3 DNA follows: TGTGCCTGGAGTTCCGCAGGGGGAGAGACCCAGTACTTC. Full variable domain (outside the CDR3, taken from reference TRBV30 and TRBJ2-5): SQTIHQWPATLVQPVGSPLSLECTVEGTSNPNLYWYRQAAGRGLQLLFYSVGIGQISSEVPQNLSASRPQDRQFILSSKKLLLSDSGFYLCAWSSAGGETQYFGPGTRLLVL.

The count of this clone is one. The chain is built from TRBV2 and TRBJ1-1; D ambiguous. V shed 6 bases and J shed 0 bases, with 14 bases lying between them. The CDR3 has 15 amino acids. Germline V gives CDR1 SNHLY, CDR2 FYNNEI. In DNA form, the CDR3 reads TGTGCCAGCAGAGCGGACGGTATAATGAACACTGAAGCTTTCTTT. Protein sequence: CASRADGIMNTEAFF.

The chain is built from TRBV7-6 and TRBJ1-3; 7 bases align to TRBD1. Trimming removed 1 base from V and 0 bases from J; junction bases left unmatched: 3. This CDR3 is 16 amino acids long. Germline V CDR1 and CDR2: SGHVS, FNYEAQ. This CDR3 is CASSLGDSNSGNTIYF. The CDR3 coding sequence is TGTGCCAGCAGCTTAGGGGACAGCAACTCTGGAAACACCATATATTTT.

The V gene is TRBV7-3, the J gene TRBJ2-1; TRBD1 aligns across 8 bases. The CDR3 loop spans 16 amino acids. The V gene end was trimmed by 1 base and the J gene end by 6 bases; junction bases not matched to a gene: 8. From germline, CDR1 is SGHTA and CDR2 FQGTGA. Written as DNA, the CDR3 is TGTGCCAGCAGCTTAAGGTCCCAGACAGGGGTCAATGAGCAGTTCTTC. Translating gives CASSLRSQTGVNEQFF.

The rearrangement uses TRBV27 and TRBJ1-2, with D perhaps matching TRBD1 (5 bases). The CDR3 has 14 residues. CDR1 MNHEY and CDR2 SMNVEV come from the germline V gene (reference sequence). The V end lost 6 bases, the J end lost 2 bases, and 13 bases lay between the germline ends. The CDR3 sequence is CASSPSGVNYGYTF. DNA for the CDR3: TGTGCCAGCAGCCCTTCGGGGGTAAACTATGGCTACACCTTC.

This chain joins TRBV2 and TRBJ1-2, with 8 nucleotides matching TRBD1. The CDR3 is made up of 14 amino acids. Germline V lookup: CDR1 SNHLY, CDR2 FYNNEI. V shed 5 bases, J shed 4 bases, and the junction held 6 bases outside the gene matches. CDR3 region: CASSQGQGPYGYTF. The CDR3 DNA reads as TGTGCCAGCAGTCAAGGACAGGGCCCCTATGGCTACACCTTC.

The CDR3 spells CSASKTSGRATDTQYF. CDR3 in DNA: TGCAGTGCTAGTAAGACTAGCGGGAGAGCCACAGATACGCAGTATTTT. The V call is TRBV20-1, the J call TRBJ2-3; 12 bases align to TRBD2. Germline-derived CDR1 and CDR2 are DFQATT and SNEGSKA (reference sequence). The J segment lost 2 bases and the V segment lost 3 bases, leaving 6 bases of the junction unmatched. The CDR3 is 16 amino acids.

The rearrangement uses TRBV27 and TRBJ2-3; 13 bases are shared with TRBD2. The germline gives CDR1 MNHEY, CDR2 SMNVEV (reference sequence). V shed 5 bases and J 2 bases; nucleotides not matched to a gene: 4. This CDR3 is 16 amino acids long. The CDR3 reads CASSPGLAGITDTQYF. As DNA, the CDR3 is TGTGCCAGCAGTCCGGGACTAGCGGGGATCACAGATACGCAGTATTTT.

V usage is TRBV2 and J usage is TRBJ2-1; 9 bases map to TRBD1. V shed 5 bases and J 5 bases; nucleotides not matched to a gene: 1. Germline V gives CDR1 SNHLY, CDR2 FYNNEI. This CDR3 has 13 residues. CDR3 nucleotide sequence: TGTGCCAGCAGTTGGGACAGGGACAATGAGCAGTTCTTC. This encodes CASSWDRDNEQFF.

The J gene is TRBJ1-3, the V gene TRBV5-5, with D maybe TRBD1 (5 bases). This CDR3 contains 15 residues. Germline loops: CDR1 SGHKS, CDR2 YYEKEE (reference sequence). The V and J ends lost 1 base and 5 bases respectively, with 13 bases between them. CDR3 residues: CASSLPGFYRNTIYF. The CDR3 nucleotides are TGTGCCAGCAGCTTGCCAGGGTTCTATAGAAACACCATATATTTT.

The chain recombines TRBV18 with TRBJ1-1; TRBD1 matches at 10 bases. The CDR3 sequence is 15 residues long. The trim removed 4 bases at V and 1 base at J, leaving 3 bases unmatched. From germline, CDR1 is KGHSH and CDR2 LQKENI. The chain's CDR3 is CASSLGTGENTEAFF. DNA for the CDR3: TGTGCCAGCTCACTAGGGACAGGGGAGAACACTGAAGCTTTCTTT. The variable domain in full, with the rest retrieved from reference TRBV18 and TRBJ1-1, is NAGVMQNPRHLVRRRGQEARLRCSPMKGHSHVYWYRQLPEEGLKFMVYLQKENIIDESGMPKERFSAEFPKEGPSILRIQQVVRGDSAAYFCASSLGTGENTEAFFGQGTRLTVV.

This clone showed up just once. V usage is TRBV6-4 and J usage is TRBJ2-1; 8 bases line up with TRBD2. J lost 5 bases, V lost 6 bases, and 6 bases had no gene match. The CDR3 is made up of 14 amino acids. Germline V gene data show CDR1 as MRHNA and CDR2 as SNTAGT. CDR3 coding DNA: TGTGCCAGCAGGGGGCTAGCGGGTAACAATGAGCAGTTCTTC. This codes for CASRGLAGNNEQFF.

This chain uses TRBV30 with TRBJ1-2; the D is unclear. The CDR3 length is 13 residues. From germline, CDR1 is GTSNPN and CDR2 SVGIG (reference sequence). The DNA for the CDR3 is TGTGCTTCTACCATCCGGGTTACCTATGGCTACACCTTC. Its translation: CASTIRVTYGYTF.

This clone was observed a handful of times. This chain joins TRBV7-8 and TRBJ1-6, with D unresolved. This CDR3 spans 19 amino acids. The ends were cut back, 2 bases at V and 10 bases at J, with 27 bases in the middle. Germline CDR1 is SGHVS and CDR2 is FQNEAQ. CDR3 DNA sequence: TGTGCCAGCAGCTTACTCCGGGAACTCAGGACGGGTGGTGGATCACCCCTCCACTTT. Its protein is CASSLLRELRTGGGSPLHF. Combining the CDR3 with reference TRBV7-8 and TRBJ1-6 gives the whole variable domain GAGVSQSPRYKVAKRGQDVALRCDPISGHVSLFWYQQALGQGPEFLTYFQNEAQLDKSGLPSDRFFAERPEGSVSTLKIQRTQQEDSAVYLCASSLLRELRTGGGSPLHFGNGTRLTVT.

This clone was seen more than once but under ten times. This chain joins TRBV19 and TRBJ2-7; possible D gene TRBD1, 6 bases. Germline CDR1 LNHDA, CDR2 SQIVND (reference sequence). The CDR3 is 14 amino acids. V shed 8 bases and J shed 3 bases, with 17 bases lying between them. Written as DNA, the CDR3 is TGTGCCAGTTCCGGAGCCCAGGGGTTCTACGAGCAGTACTTC. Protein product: CASSGAQGFYEQYF.